Listed below are T cell receptor beta chains from one sample, sequenced in a study of T cells in Graves' hyperthyroidism and ophthalmopathy. Each CDR3 protein is one row after TCRdb ran MiXCR on the multiplex PCR reads. The table includes roughly 350,000 distinct CDR3 sequences, about 15% detected once. Source material: blood. These receptors came from a woman aged 25-40 years with Graves' hyperthyroidism. Both conserved end residues are part of each CDR3. A D gene is named only where the DNA matches it firmly.

V gene: TRBV19
D gene: -
J gene: TRBJ2-3
CDR3 protein: CASSMFSGAPRDTQYF

V gene: TRBV20-1
D gene: -
J gene: TRBJ2-5
CDR3 protein: CSAREGRVDSQETQYF

V gene: TRBV20-1
D gene: TRBD2
J gene: TRBJ2-1
CDR3 protein: CSARDLRLAGEYNEQFF

V gene: TRBV10-3
D gene: -
J gene: TRBJ2-3
CDR3 protein: CAIRIGLAKDTQYF

V gene: TRBV27
D gene: -
J gene: TRBJ1-5
CDR3 protein: CASSLSPGQLNQPQHF

V gene: TRBV28
D gene: -
J gene: TRBJ2-7
CDR3 protein: CASSPTSGDAYEQYF

V gene: TRBV11-2
D gene: TRBD2
J gene: TRBJ2-3
CDR3 protein: CASSLTGGGTDTQYF

V gene: TRBV6-2/TRBV6-3
D gene: -
J gene: TRBJ1-5
CDR3 protein: CASSYSASNQPQHF

V gene: TRBV6-1
D gene: TRBD1
J gene: TRBJ1-1
CDR3 protein: CASSEALQGATEAFF

V gene: TRBV20-1
D gene: -
J gene: TRBJ2-1
CDR3 protein: CSARGGLPTGYNEQFF

V gene: TRBV7-8
D gene: TRBD2
J gene: TRBJ2-3
CDR3 protein: CASSPLAGVYTQYF

V gene: TRBV28
D gene: TRBD2
J gene: TRBJ2-1
CDR3 protein: CASRQAGNYNEQFF

V gene: TRBV28
D gene: -
J gene: TRBJ1-5
CDR3 protein: CASSLMVQPQHF

V gene: TRBV6-5
D gene: -
J gene: TRBJ2-2
CDR3 protein: CASSYFGSTGELFF

V gene: TRBV19
D gene: -
J gene: TRBJ1-5
CDR3 protein: CASSRFGASNQPQHF

V gene: TRBV28
D gene: -
J gene: TRBJ2-5
CDR3 protein: CASSLSETQYF

V gene: TRBV27
D gene: -
J gene: TRBJ2-2
CDR3 protein: CATKPLANTGELFF

V gene: TRBV20-1
D gene: -
J gene: TRBJ1-4
CDR3 protein: CSATGFEKLFF

V gene: TRBV28
D gene: -
J gene: TRBJ2-7
CDR3 protein: CASSLYLVEQYF

V gene: TRBV20-1
D gene: -
J gene: TRBJ1-5
CDR3 protein: CSAKRRQRNQPQHF

V gene: TRBV11-2
D gene: -
J gene: TRBJ1-4
CDR3 protein: CASRLTVATNEKLFF

V gene: TRBV12-3/TRBV12-4
D gene: -
J gene: TRBJ1-5
CDR3 protein: CASGPGLYSNQPQHF

V gene: TRBV20-1
D gene: TRBD1
J gene: TRBJ1-1
CDR3 protein: CSAIKTGVNGEAFF

V gene: TRBV24-1
D gene: TRBD1
J gene: TRBJ2-7
CDR3 protein: CATSDPSGTGAGEQYF

V gene: TRBV7-6
D gene: -
J gene: TRBJ1-5
CDR3 protein: CASSTDQTQPQHF

V gene: TRBV12-3/TRBV12-4
D gene: -
J gene: TRBJ2-7
CDR3 protein: CASSPLAATAYEQYF

V gene: TRBV2
D gene: -
J gene: TRBJ2-5
CDR3 protein: CASSLDRSREETQYF

V gene: TRBV11-1
D gene: -
J gene: TRBJ1-1
CDR3 protein: CASSSGTTEAFF

V gene: TRBV7-6
D gene: -
J gene: TRBJ2-1
CDR3 protein: CASSLVEGAGRAHEQFF

V gene: TRBV5-5
D gene: -
J gene: TRBJ1-3
CDR3 protein: CASSLVGGVFGNTIYF

V gene: TRBV12-3/TRBV12-4
D gene: TRBD1
J gene: TRBJ2-3
CDR3 protein: CASSLGQGRRDTQYF

V gene: TRBV6-1
D gene: TRBD1
J gene: TRBJ1-4
CDR3 protein: CATKRQGPNEKLFF

V gene: TRBV28
D gene: -
J gene: TRBJ2-7
CDR3 protein: CASSPPHRSYEQYF

V gene: TRBV2
D gene: -
J gene: TRBJ2-1
CDR3 protein: CASSTNRVSNEQFF

V gene: TRBV2
D gene: -
J gene: TRBJ2-5
CDR3 protein: CASSEGGETQYF

V gene: TRBV20-1
D gene: -
J gene: TRBJ2-7
CDR3 protein: CSARDPRGYEQYF

V gene: TRBV5-1
D gene: TRBD2
J gene: TRBJ2-1
CDR3 protein: CASSQTSGRAYEQFF

V gene: TRBV7-9
D gene: -
J gene: TRBJ2-5
CDR3 protein: CASDTGLLETQYF

V gene: TRBV20-1
D gene: -
J gene: TRBJ2-7
CDR3 protein: CSSSLEWRASYEQYF

V gene: TRBV2
D gene: -
J gene: TRBJ2-2
CDR3 protein: CASSSTEFTGELFF

V gene: TRBV29-1
D gene: -
J gene: TRBJ1-1
CDR3 protein: CSVDPSGGNTEAFF

V gene: TRBV29-1
D gene: TRBD2
J gene: TRBJ2-1
CDR3 protein: CSAHWTSGVDEQFF